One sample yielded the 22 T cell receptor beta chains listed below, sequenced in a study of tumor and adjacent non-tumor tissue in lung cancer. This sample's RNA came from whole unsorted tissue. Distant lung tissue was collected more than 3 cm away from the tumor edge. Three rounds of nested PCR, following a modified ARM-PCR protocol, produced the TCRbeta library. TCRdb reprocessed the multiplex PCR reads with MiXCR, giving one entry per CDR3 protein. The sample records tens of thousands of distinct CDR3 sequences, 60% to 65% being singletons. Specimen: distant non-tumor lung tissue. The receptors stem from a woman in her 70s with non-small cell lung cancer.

CDR3 residues: CASSLWSGHNEQFF. The CDR3 DNA reads TGTGCCAGCAGCTTGTGGTCAGGGCACAATGAGCAGTTCTTC. The chain links TRBV11-3 to TRBJ2-1, with D perhaps matching TRBD1 (5 bases). The germline V gene has CDR1 SGHNT and CDR2 YENEEA. This CDR3 is built from 14 residues. V gave up 3 bases and J gave up 5 bases, with 11 bases separating them.

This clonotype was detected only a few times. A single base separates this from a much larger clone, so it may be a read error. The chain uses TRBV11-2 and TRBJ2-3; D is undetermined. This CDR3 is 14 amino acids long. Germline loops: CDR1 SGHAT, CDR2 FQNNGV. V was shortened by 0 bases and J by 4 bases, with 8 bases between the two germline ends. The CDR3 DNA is TGTGCCAGCAGCTTAGATCTGCGTGCAGATACGCAGTATTTT. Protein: CASSLDLRADTQYF.

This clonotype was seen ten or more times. The CDR3 is CASSYMRTVNTEAFF. The CDR3, as DNA: TGTGCCAGCAGTTACATGCGCACAGTGAACACTGAAGCTTTCTTT. The chain employs TRBV6-7 and TRBJ1-1; D remains ambiguous. TRBV6-7 is flagged as an ORF with uncertain function. The CDR3 sequence is 15 residues long. The V end was cut by 2 bases, the J end by 0 bases, with 10 bases between.

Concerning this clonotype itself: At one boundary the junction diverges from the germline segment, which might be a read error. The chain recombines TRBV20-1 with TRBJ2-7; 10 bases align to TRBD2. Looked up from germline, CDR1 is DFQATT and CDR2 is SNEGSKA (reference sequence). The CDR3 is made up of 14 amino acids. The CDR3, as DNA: TGCAGTCCTAGTCTAGCGGGAGAATTCTACGAGCAGTACTTC. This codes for CSPSLAGEFYEQYF.

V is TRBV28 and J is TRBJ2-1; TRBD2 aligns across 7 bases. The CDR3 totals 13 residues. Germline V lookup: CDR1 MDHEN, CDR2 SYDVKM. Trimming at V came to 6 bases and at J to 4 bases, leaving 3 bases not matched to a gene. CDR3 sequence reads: CASSTSEYNEQFF. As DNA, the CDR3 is TGTGCCAGCAGCACTAGCGAGTACAATGAGCAGTTCTTC.

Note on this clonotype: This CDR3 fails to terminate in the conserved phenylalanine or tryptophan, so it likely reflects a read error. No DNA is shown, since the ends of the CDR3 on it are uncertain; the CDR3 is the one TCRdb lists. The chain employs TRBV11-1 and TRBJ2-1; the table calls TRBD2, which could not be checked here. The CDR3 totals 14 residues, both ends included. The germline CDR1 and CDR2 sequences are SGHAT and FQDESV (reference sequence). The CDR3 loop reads CASSPREGRYEQLL.

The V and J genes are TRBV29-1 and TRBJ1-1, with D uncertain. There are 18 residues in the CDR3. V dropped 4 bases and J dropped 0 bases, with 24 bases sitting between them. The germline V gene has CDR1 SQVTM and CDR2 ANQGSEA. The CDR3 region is CSVGDLMERVVMNTEAFF. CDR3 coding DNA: TGCAGCGTTGGAGATCTTATGGAGCGTGTCGTTATGAACACTGAAGCTTTCTTT.

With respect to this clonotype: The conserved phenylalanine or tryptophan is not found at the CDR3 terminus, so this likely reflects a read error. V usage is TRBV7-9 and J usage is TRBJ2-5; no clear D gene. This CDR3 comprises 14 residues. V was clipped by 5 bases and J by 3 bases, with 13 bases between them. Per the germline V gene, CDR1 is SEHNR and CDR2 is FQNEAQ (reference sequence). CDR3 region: CASSDLKVEETQYS. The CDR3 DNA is TGTGCCAGCAGCGACTTGAAGGTAGAAGAGACCCAGTACTCC.

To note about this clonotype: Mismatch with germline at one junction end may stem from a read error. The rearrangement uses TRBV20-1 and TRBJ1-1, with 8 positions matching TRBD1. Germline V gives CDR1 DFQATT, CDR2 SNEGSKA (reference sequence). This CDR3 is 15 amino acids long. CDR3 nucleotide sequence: TGCAGTGCTGGACCCTGGACAGGGAGGAACACTGAAGCTTGCTTT. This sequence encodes CSAGPWTGRNTEACF.

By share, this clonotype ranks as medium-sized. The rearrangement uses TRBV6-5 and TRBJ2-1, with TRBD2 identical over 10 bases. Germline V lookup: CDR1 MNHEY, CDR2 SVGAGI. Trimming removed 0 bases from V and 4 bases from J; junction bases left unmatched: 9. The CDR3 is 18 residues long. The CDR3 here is CASSYSSTSGVIYNEQFF. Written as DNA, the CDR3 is TGTGCCAGCAGTTACTCGAGTACTAGCGGGGTTATTTACAATGAGCAGTTCTTC.

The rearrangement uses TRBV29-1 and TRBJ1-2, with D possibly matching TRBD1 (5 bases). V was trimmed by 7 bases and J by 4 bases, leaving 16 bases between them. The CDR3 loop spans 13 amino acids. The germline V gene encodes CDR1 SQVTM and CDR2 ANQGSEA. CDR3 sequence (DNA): TGCAGCGGGCTGTATGGGACGACCTATGGCTACACCTTC. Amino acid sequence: CSGLYGTTYGYTF.

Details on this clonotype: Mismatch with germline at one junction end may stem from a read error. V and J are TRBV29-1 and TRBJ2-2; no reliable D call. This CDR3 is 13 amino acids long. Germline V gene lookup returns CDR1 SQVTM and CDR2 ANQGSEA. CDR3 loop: CIVERVDTVELFF. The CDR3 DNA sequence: TGCATCGTTGAACGGGTGGATACCGTGGAGCTGTTTTTT.

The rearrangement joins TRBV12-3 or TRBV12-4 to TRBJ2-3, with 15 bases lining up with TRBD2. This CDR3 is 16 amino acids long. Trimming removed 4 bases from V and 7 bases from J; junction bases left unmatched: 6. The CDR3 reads CASSSGLAGGSYTQYF. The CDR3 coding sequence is TGTGCCAGCAGTTCGGGACTAGCGGGAGGTTCGTATACGCAGTATTTT.

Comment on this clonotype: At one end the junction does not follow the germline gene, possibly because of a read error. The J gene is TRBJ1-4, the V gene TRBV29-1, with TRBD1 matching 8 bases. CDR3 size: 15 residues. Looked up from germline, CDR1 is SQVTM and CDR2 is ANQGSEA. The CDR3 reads CRVEDAGGVSEKLFF. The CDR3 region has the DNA TGCAGGGTTGAAGACGCAGGGGGCGTATCTGAAAAACTATTTTTT.

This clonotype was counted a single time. The CDR3 spells CASVLGTSVCNEQFF. The CDR3 nucleotides are TGTGCCAGCGTCCTCGGGACTAGCGTCTGCAATGAGCAGTTCTTC. The rearrangement uses TRBV5-4 and TRBJ2-1; 10 nucleotides line up with TRBD2. V gave up 7 bases and J gave up 6 bases; unmatched junction bases: 10. CDR1 is SGHNT and CDR2 is YYREEE in the germline V gene (reference sequence). This CDR3 spans 15 amino acids.

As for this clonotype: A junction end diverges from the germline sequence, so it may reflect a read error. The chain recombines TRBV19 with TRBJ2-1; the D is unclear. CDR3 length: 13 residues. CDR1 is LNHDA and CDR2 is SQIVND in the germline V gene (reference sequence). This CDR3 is CASKSQLYNERFF. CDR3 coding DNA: TGTGCCAGTAAATCGCAACTCTACAATGAGCGGTTCTTC.

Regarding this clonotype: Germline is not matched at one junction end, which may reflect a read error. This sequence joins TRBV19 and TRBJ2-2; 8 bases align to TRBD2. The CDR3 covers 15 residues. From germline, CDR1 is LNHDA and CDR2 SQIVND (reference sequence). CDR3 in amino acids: CAGSGTHGNTGELFF. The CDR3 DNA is TGTGCCGGTAGCGGGACCCATGGGAACACCGGGGAGCTGTTTTTT.

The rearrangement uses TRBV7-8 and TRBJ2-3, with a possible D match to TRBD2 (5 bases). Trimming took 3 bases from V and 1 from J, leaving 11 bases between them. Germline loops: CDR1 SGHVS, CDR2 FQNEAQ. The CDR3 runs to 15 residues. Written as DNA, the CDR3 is TGTGCCAGCAGCTTCCTTGTTAGCGGCACAGATACGCAGTATTTT. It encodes CASSFLVSGTDTQYF.

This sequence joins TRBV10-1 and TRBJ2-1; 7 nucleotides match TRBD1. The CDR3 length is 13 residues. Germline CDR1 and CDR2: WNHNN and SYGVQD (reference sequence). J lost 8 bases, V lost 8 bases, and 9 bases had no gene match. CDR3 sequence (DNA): TGCGCCAGCGGCTCGGGACAGAACGATGAGCAGTTCTTC. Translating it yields CASGSGQNDEQFF.

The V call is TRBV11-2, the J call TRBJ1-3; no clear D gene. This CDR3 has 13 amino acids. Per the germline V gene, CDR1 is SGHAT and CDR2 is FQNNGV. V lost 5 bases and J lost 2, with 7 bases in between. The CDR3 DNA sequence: TGTGCCAGCAGCAGCGTCCCTGGAAACACCATATATTTT. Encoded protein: CASSSVPGNTIYF.

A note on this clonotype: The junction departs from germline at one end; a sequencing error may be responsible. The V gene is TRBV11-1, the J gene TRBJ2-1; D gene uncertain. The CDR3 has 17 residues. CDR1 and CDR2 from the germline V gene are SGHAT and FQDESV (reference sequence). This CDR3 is CASSLVHRTSLHNEQFF. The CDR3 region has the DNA TGTGCCAGCAGCTTGGTCCATAGGACGTCCCTACATAATGAACAGTTCTTC.

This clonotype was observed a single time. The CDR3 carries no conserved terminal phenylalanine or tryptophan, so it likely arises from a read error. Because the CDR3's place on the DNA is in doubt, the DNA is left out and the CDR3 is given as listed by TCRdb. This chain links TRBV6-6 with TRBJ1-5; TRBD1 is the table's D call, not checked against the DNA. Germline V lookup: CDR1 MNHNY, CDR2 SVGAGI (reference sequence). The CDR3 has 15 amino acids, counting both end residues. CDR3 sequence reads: CASSYEGYSNQPQNS.